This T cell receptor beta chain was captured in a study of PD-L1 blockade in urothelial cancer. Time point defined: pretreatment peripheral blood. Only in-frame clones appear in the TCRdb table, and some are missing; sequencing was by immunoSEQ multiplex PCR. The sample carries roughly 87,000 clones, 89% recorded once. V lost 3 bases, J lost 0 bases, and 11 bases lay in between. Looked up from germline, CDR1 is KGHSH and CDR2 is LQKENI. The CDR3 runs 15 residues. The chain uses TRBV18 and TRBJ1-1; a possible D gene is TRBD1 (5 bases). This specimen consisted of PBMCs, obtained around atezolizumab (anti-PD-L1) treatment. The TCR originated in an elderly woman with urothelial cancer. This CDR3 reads CASSPQRQLNTEAFF. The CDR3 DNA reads TGTGCCAGCTCACCTCAGCGACAGCTGAACACTGAAGCTTTCTTT. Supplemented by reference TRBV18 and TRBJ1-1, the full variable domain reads NAGVMQNPRHLVRRRGQEARLRCSPMKGHSHVYWYRQLPEEGLKFMVYLQKENIIDESGMPKERFSAEFPKEGPSILRIQQVVRGDSAAYFCASSPQRQLNTEAFFGQGTRLTVV.